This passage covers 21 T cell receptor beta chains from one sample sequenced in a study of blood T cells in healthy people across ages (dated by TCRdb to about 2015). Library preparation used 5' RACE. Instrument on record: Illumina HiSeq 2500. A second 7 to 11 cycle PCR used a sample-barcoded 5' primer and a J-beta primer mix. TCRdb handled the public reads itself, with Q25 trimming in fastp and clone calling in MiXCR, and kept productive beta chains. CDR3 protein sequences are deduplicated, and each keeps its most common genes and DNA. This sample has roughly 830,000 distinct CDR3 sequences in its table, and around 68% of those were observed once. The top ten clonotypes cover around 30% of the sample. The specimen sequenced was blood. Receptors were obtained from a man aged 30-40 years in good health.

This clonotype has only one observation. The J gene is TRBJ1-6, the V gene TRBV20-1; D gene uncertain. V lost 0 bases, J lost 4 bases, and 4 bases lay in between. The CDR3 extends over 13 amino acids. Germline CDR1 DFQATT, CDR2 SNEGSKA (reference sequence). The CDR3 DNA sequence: TGCAGTGCTAGAGAGCAGTATAATTCACCCCTCCACTTT. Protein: CSAREQYNSPLHF.

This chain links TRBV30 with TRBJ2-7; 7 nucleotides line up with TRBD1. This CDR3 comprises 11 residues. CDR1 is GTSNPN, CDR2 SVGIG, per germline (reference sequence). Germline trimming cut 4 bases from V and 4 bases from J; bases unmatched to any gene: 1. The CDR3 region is CAWKGAYEQYF. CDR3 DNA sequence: TGTGCCTGGAAGGGGGCTTACGAGCAGTACTTC.

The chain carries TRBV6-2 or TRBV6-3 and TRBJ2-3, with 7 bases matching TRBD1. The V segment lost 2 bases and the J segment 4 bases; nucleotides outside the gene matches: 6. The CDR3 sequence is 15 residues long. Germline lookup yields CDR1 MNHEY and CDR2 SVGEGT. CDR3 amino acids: CASSYGTAKADTQYF. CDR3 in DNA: TGTGCCAGCAGTTACGGGACAGCCAAAGCAGATACGCAGTATTTT.

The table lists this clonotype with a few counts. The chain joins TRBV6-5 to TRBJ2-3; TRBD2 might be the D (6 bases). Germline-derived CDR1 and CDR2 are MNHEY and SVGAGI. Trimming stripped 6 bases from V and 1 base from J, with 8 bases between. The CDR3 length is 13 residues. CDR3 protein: CASRGGGTDTQYF. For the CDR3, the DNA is TGTGCCAGCAGGGGGGGAGGCACAGATACGCAGTATTTT.

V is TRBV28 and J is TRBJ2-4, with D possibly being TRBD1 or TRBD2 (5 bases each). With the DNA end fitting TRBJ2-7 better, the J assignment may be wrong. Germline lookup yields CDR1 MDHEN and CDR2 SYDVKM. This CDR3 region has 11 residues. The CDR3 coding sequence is TGTGCCAGCACCTCGAGGGGCGAGCAGTACTTC. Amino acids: CASTSRGEQYF.

DNA for the CDR3: TGTGCCACCAGCAGATTTAGCAGTGAGCAGTTCTTC. Encoded protein: CATSRFSSEQFF. The V and J genes are TRBV15 and TRBJ2-1; D remains unclear. Germline V gene sequence: CDR1 LNHNV, CDR2 YYDKDF (reference sequence). The CDR3 runs to 12 residues. Trimming removed 2 bases from V and 9 bases from J, with 8 bases in between.

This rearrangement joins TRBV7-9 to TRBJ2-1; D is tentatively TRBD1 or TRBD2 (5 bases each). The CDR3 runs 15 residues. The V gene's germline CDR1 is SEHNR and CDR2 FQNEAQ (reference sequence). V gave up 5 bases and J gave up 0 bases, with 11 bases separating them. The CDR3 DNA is TGTGCCAGCAGCCCGAGGGGCACCTCCTACAATGAGCAGTTCTTC. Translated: CASSPRGTSYNEQFF.

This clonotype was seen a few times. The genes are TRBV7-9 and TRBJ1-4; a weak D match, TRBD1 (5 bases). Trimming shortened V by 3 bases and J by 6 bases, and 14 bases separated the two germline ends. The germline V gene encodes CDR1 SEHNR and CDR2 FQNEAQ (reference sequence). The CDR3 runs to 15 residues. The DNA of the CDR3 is TGTGCCAGCAGCTTGGGTCCCGGAGGGGATGAAAAACTGTTTTTT. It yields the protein CASSLGPGGDEKLFF.

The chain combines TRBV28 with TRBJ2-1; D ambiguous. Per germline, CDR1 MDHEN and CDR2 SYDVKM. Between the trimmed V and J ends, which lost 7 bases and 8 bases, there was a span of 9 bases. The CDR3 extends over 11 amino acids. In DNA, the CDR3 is TGTGCCAGCACCCCGGGCTATGAGCAGTTCTTC. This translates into CASTPGYEQFF. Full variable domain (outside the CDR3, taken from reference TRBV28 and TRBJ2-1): DVKVTQSSRYLVKRTGEKVFLECVQDMDHENMFWYRQDPGLGLRLIYFSYDVKMKEKGDIPEGYSVSREKKERFSLILESASTNQTSMYLCASTPGYEQFFGPGTRLTVL.

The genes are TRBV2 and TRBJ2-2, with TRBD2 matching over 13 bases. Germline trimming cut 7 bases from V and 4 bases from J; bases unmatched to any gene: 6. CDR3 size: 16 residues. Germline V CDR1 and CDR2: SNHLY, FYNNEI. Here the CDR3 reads CASTQLAGGPTGELFF. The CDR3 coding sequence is TGTGCCAGCACTCAACTAGCGGGGGGGCCCACCGGGGAGCTGTTTTTT.

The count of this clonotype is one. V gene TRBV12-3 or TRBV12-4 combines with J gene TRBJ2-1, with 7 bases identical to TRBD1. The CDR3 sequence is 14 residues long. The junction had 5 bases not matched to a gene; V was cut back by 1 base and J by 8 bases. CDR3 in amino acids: CASSLVGTVDEQFF. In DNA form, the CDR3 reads TGTGCCAGCAGTTTAGTTGGGACAGTCGATGAGCAGTTCTTC.

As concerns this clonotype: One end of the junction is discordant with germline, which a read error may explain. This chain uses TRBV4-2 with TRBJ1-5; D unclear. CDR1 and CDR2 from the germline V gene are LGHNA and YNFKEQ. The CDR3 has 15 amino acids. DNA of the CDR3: TGTGCCAGTAGCCAAGATTCGGCCCTGTGGCAGCCCCAGCATTTT. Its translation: CASSQDSALWQPQHF.

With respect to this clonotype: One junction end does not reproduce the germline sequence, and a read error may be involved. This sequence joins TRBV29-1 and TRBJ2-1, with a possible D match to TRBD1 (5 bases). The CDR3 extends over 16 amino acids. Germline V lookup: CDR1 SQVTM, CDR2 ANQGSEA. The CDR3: CSPPNLQVSSDNEQFF. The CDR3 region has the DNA TGCAGCCCCCCAAACCTACAGGTGAGCTCCGACAATGAGCAGTTCTTC.

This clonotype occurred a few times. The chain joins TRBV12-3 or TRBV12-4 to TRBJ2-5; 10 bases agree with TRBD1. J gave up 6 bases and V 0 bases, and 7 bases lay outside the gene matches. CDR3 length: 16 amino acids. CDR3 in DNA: TGTGCCAGCAGTTTAGCAGGGACAGGGGCTTTGCAGACCCAGTACTTC. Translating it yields CASSLAGTGALQTQYF.

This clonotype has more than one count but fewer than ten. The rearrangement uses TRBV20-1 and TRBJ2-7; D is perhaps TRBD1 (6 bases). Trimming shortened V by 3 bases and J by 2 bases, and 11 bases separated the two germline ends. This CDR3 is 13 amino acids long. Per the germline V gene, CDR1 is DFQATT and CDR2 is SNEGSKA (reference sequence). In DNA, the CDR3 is TGCAGTGCTAGTGAGGACAGCACCTACGAGCAGTACTTC. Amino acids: CSASEDSTYEQYF.

Written as DNA, the CDR3 is TGTGCCAGCAGCTTGTACGAGACAGGGGCCCTCTCCTACGAGCAGTACTTC. Encoded protein: CASSLYETGALSYEQYF. This rearrangement joins TRBV7-2 to TRBJ2-5; 8 nucleotides agree with TRBD1. The DNA matches TRBJ2-7 better at its end, which makes the J call doubtful. This CDR3 is built from 17 residues. The germline V gene has CDR1 SGHTA and CDR2 FQGNSA.

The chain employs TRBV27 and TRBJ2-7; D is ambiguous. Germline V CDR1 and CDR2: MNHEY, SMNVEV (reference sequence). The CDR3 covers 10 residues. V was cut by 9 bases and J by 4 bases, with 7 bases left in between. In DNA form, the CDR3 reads TGTGCCAGACTTGTTTACGAGCAGTACTTC. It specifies CARLVYEQYF.

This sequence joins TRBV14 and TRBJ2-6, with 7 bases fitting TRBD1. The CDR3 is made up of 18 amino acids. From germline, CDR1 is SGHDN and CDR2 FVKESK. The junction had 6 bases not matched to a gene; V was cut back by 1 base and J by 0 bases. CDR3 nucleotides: TGTGCCAGCAGCCAAGGTTTGGGACAGTACTCTGGGGCCAACGTCCTGACTTTC. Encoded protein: CASSQGLGQYSGANVLTF. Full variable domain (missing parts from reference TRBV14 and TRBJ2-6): EAGVTQFPSHSVIEKGQTVTLRCDPISGHDNLYWYRRVMGKEIKFLLHFVKESKQDESGMPNNRFLAERTGGTYSTLKVQPAELEDSGVYFCASSQGLGQYSGANVLTFGAGSRLTVL.

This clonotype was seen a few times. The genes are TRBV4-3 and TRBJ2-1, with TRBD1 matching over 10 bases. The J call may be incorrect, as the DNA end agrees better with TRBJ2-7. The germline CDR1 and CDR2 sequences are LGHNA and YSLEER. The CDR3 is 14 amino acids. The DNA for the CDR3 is TGCGCCAGCAGCCAAGGACAGGGGGCGAAAGAGCAGTACTTC. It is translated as CASSQGQGAKEQYF.

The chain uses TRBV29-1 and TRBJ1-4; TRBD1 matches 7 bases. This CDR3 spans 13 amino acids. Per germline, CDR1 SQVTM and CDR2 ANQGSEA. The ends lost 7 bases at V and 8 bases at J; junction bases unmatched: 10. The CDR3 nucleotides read TGCAGCGCAACGAGACAGGGAAGAGAAAAACTGTTTTTT. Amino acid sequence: CSATRQGREKLFF.

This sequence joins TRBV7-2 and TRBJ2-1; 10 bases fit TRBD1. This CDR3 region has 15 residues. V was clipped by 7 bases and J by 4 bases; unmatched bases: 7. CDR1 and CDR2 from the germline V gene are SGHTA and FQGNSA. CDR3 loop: CASMLGQGIYNEQFF. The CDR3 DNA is TGTGCCAGCATGCTGGGACAGGGGATATACAATGAGCAGTTCTTC.